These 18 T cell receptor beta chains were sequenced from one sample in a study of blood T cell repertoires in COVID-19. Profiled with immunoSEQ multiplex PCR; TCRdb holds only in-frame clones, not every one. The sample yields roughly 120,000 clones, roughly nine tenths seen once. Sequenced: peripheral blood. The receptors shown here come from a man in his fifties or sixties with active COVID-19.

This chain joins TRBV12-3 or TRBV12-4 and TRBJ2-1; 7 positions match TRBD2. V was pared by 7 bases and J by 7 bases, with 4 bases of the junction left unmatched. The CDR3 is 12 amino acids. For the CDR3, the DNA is TGTGCCAGCACCCGGACTAGGAATGAGCAGTTCTTC. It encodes CASTRTRNEQFF.

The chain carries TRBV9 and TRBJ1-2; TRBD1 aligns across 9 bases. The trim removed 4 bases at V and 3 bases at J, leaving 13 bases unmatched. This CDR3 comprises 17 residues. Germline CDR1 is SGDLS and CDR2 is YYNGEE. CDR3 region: CASSFNRDRERDYGYTF. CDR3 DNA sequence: TGTGCCAGCAGCTTCAACCGGGACAGGGAAAGGGACTATGGCTACACCTTC.

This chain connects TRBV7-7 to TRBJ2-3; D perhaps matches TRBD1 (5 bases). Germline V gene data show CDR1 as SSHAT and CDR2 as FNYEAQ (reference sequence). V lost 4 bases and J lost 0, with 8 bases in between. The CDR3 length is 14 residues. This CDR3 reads CASSYGQSTDTQYF. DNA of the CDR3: TGTGCCAGCAGCTACGGACAAAGCACAGATACGCAGTATTTT.

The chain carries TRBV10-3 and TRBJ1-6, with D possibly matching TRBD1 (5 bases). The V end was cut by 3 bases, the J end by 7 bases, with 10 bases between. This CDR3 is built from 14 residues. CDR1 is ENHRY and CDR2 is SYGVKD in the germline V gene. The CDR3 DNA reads TGTGCCATCAGTGAAGGAGGGGTGAATTCACCCCTCCACTTT. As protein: CAISEGGVNSPLHF.

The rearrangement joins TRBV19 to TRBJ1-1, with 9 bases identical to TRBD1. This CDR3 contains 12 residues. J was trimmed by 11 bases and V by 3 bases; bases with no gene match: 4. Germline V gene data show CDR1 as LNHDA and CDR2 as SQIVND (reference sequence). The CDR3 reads CASSMGGQGAFF. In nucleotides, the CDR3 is TGTGCCAGTAGTATGGGGGGACAGGGCGCTTTCTTT. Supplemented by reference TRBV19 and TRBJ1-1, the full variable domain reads DGGITQSPKYLFRKEGQNVTLSCEQNLNHDAMYWYRQDPGQGLRLIYYSQIVNDFQKGDIAEGYSVSREKKESFPLTVTSAQKNPTAFYLCASSMGGQGAFFGQGTRLTVV.

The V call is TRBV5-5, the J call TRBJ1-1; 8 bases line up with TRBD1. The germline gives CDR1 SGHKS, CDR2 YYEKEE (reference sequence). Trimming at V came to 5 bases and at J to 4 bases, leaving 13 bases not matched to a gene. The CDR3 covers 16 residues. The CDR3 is CASSKGTGGYVTEAFF. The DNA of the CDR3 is TGTGCCAGCAGTAAAGGGACAGGTGGTTATGTCACTGAAGCTTTCTTT.

CDR3 in DNA: TGTGCCAGCAGCTTATTCGGTCAGGGGGGCGCAAGCTCCTACAATGAGCAGTTCTTC. It specifies CASSLFGQGGASSYNEQFF. The V and J genes are TRBV7-8 and TRBJ2-1; a weak D match, TRBD1 (7 bases). V lost 2 bases and J lost 0, with 20 bases in between. The CDR3 is made up of 19 amino acids. Germline V gene lookup returns CDR1 SGHVS and CDR2 FQNEAQ.

The CDR3 protein is CASSFLRLAGINEQFF. Here the CDR3 DNA reads TGTGCCAGCAGCTTCCTCCGGCTAGCGGGAATCAATGAGCAGTTCTTC. The V gene is TRBV7-2, the J gene TRBJ2-1, with 9 positions matching TRBD2. CDR1 and CDR2 (germline): SGHTA, FQGNSA. The CDR3 sequence is 16 residues long. The trim removed 3 bases at V and 6 bases at J, leaving 9 bases unmatched.

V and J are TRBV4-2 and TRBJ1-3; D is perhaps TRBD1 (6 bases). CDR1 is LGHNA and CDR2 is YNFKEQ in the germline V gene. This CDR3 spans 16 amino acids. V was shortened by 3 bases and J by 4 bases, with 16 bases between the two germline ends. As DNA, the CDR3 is TGTGCCAGCAGCCAGACCGACAGGTCCGTGGGAAACACCATATATTTT. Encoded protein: CASSQTDRSVGNTIYF.

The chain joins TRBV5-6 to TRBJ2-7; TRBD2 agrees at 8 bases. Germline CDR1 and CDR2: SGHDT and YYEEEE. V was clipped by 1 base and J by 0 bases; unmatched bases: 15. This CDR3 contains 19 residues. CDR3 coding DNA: TGTGCCAGCAGCTTGTTCACACGGGGGGGCAGGCCGAGCTCCTACGAGCAGTACGTC. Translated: CASSLFTRGGRPSSYEQYV.

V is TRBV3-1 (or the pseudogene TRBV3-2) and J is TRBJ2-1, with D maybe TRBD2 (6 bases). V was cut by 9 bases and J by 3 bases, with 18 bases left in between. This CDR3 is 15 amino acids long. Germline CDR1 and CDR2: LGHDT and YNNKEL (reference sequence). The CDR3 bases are TGTGCCAGTGCGGGCGAGGGACTGCTCTACAATGAGCAGTTCTTC. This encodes CASAGEGLLYNEQFF.

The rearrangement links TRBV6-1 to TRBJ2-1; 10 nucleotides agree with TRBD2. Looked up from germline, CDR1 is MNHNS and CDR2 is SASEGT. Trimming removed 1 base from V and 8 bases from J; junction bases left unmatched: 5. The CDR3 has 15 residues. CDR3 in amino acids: CASSEGAGGNDEQFF. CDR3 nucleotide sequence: TGTGCCAGCAGTGAAGGAGCGGGAGGGAACGATGAGCAGTTCTTC.

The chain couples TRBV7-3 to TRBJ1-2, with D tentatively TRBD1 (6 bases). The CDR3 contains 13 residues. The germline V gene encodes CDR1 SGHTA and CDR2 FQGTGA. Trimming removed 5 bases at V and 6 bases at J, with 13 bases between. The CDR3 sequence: CASSPTPGDGYTF. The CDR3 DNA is TGTGCCAGCAGCCCGACCCCAGGGGATGGCTACACCTTC. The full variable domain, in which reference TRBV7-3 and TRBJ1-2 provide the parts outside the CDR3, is GAGVSQTPSNKVTEKGKYVELRCDPISGHTALYWYRQSLGQGPEFLIYFQGTGAADDSGLPNDRFFAVRPEGSVSTLKIQRTERGDSAVYLCASSPTPGDGYTFGSGTRLTVV.

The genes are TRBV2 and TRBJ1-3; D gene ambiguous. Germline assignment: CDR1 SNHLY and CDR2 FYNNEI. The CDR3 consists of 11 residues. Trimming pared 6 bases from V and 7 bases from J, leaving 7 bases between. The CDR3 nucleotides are TGTGCCAGCAGCCCCCAGAACACCATATATTTT. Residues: CASSPQNTIYF.

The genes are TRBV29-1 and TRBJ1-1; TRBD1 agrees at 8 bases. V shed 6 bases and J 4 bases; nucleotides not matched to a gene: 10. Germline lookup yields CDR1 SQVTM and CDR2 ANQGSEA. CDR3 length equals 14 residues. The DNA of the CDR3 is TGCAGCGTAGGCCGGGACAGGTCGTCCACTGAAGCTTTCTTT. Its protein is CSVGRDRSSTEAFF.

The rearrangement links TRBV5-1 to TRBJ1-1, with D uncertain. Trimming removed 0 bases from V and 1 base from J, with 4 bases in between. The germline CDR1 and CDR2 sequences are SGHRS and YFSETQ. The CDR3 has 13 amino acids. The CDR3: CASSLDWNTEAFF. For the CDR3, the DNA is TGCGCCAGCAGCTTGGACTGGAACACTGAAGCTTTCTTT.

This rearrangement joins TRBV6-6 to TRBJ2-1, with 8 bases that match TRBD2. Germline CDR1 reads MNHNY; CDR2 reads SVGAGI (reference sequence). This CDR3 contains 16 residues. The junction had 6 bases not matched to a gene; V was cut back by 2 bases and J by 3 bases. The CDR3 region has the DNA TGTGCCAGCAGTTACCCAAAGCGGGAGCACTACAATGAGCAGTTCTTC. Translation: CASSYPKREHYNEQFF.

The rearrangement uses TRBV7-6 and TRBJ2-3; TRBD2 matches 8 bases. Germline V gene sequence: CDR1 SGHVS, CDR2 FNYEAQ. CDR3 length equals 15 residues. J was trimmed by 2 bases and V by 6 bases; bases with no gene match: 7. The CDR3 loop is CASRRPSGPTDTQYF. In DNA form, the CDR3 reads TGTGCCAGCAGAAGGCCTAGCGGGCCCACAGATACGCAGTATTTT.